These 22 T cell receptor beta chains originate from one sample sequenced in a study of T cells after yellow fever vaccination (dated by TCRdb to the late 2010s). The library came from 5' RACE. TCRdb lists the instrument as Illumina HiSeq 2500. The public reads were reprocessed in TCRdb via fastp at Q25 and MiXCR, keeping in-frame beta chains. Entries are consolidated by CDR3 protein sequence, retaining the most common genes and DNA. This sample holds 360,000 or so distinct CDR3 sequences; more than 9% were observed only once. The ten largest clones add up to around 20% of the sample. The sample's treatment or condition label is to be understood as: live attenuated yellow fever vaccine strain. The specimen comprised PBMCs, sampled on the day of the first yellow fever vaccination. Source of these receptors: a man aged 18 to 29 who received the YFV17D yellow fever vaccine.

The table lists this clonotype with a few counts. The chain carries TRBV5-1 and TRBJ2-5; 12 positions agree with TRBD2. From germline, CDR1 is SGHRS and CDR2 YFSETQ. Trimming took 2 bases from V and 2 from J; bases not matched to a gene: 4. This CDR3 is 16 amino acids long. The CDR3 sequence: CASSFGLAGRQETQYF. DNA for the CDR3: TGCGCCAGCAGCTTCGGACTAGCGGGGCGGCAAGAGACCCAGTACTTC.

The V and J genes are TRBV20-1 and TRBJ1-2; D unresolved. Germline V gene data show CDR1 as DFQATT and CDR2 as SNEGSKA (reference sequence). The length of the CDR3 is 13 residues. With 4 bases removed from V and 8 bases from J, the gap between germline ends came to 17 bases. CDR3 sequence reads: CSATERGGFGYTF. For the CDR3, the DNA is TGCAGTGCTACAGAACGGGGTGGCTTCGGCTACACCTTC.

The chain combines TRBV20-1 with TRBJ2-5; perhaps TRBD2 as D (5 bases). Germline lookup yields CDR1 DFQATT and CDR2 SNEGSKA (reference sequence). V shed 0 bases and J shed 4 bases, with 9 bases lying between them. The CDR3 totals 13 residues. DNA for the CDR3: TGCAGTGCTAGAGATCGGGCGGGAGAGACCCAGTACTTC. Amino acids: CSARDRAGETQYF.

This clonotype was observed a few times. This chain joins TRBV5-4 and TRBJ2-7; the match to TRBD2 covers 7 bases. The CDR3 is 15 amino acids. Germline trimming cut 4 bases from V and 0 bases from J; bases unmatched to any gene: 7. The V gene's germline CDR1 is SGHNT and CDR2 YYREEE (reference sequence). The CDR3 sequence is CASSRLGEGSYEQYF. For the CDR3, the DNA is TGTGCCAGCAGCCGGTTGGGGGAGGGCTCCTACGAGCAGTACTTC.

The sample holds a few counts of this clonotype. The chain has TRBV7-9 and TRBJ1-5, with D maybe TRBD1 (5 bases). The CDR3 has 12 residues. Per germline, CDR1 SEHNR and CDR2 FQNEAQ (reference sequence). V was shortened by 9 bases and J by 3 bases, with 9 bases between the two germline ends. For the CDR3, the DNA is TGTGCCAGTGGGGGAGTCAATCAGCCCCAGCATTTT. This translates into CASGGVNQPQHF.

The J gene is TRBJ1-1, the V gene TRBV29-1; D gene uncertain. Germline loops: CDR1 SQVTM, CDR2 ANQGSEA. V lost 7 bases, J lost 1 base, and 10 bases lay in between. The CDR3 totals 12 residues. The CDR3 spells CSGRWGNTEAFF. DNA for the CDR3: TGCAGCGGCAGGTGGGGGAACACTGAAGCTTTCTTT.

The chain links TRBV29-1 to TRBJ1-4; no clear D gene. CDR1 and CDR2 from the germline V gene are SQVTM and ANQGSEA. The CDR3 loop spans 13 amino acids. Trimming pared 1 base from V and 4 bases from J, leaving 7 bases between. CDR3 loop: CSVEGPDNEKLFF. In DNA form, the CDR3 reads TGCAGCGTTGAAGGGCCTGATAATGAAAAACTGTTTTTT. Using reference TRBV29-1 and TRBJ1-4 for the parts outside the CDR3, the full variable domain is SAVISQKPSRDICQRGTSLTIQCQVDSQVTMMFWYRQQPGQSLTLIATANQGSEATYESGFVIDKFPISRPNLTFSTLTVSNMSPEDSSIYLCSVEGPDNEKLFFGSGTQLSVL.

The rearrangement joins TRBV20-1 to TRBJ2-1, with D possibly being TRBD2 (6 bases). The CDR3 length is 15 residues. Between the trimmed V and J ends, which lost 5 bases and 10 bases, there was a span of 24 bases. Germline values: CDR1 DFQATT, CDR2 SNEGSKA (reference sequence). The CDR3 DNA sequence: TGCAGTGCTCGGTCCGTGGGGGGTACGGACATCGAGCAGTTCTTC. Amino acid sequence: CSARSVGGTDIEQFF.

The genes are TRBV20-1 and TRBJ2-7; TRBD1 matches 11 bases. V lost 5 bases, J lost 6 bases, and 6 bases stayed unmatched. The CDR3 contains 13 residues. Germline CDR1 reads DFQATT; CDR2 reads SNEGSKA (reference sequence). Here the CDR3 DNA reads TGCAGTGCTTACAGGACAGGGGGCGGCGAGCAGTACTTC. Protein: CSAYRTGGGEQYF.

This clonotype has a handful of counts. The chain has TRBV5-1 and TRBJ2-3, with 7 bases aligning to TRBD2. Germline CDR1 SGHRS, CDR2 YFSETQ. The CDR3 sequence is 17 residues long. J was trimmed by 0 bases and V by 0 bases; bases with no gene match: 7. The CDR3 sequence is CASSLVSSGTSTDTQYF. The CDR3 nucleotides are TGCGCCAGCAGCTTGGTGTCTAGCGGAACTAGCACAGATACGCAGTATTTT.

The chain combines TRBV12-3 or TRBV12-4 with TRBJ2-2; D uncertain. Trimming took 6 bases from V and 7 from J, leaving 12 bases between them. The CDR3 length is 13 residues. The CDR3: CASSPLRGGELFF. CDR3 nucleotides: TGTGCCAGCAGCCCACTACGCGGCGGGGAGCTGTTTTTT.

This rearrangement joins TRBV9 to TRBJ2-6, with D possibly TRBD1 on 6 matching bases. The V end lost 0 bases, the J end lost 3 bases, and 10 bases lay between the germline ends. The CDR3 contains 16 residues. Germline assignment: CDR1 SGDLS and CDR2 YYNGEE. The CDR3 sequence: CASSVAPGHGANVLTF. CDR3 DNA sequence: TGTGCCAGCAGCGTAGCCCCGGGACATGGGGCCAACGTCCTGACTTTC.

The chain recombines TRBV7-5 with TRBJ2-5; TRBD2 reflects the table's D call only, with no check against the DNA. TRBV7-5 is termed a pseudogene. This CDR3 region has 20 residues. The CDR3, as DNA: TGTGGCCCTGTGCCACCTGCCCGTGAACAAAAGCGGGGGGGACAAGAGACCCAGTACTTC. It yields the protein CGPVPPAREQKRGGQETQYF.

Here the CDR3 DNA reads TGTGCCAGTGACAACACCGGGGAGCTGTTTTTT. Protein: CASDNTGELFF. The V gene is TRBV2, the J gene TRBJ2-2; D is unresolved. V was trimmed by 9 bases and J by 2 bases, leaving 4 bases between them. This CDR3 is built from 11 residues. The germline V gene encodes CDR1 SNHLY and CDR2 FYNNEI.

The chain combines TRBV12-3 or TRBV12-4 with TRBJ1-4, with D possibly matching TRBD1 (5 bases). Deletions cut 3 bases from V and 6 bases from J, with 11 bases between. The CDR3 spans 14 residues. CDR3 nucleotide sequence: TGTGCCAGCAGTTTCGGGGGTTCCCATGAAAAACTGTTTTTT. Its translation: CASSFGGSHEKLFF.

This clonotype was observed a few times. The chain couples TRBV3-1 to TRBJ1-2, with D unclear. The CDR3 consists of 15 residues. Germline loops: CDR1 LGHDT, CDR2 YNNKEL (reference sequence). V was clipped by 0 bases and J by 6 bases, with 14 bases between them. The CDR3 region is CASSQDLGSMDGYTF. The CDR3 DNA sequence: TGTGCCAGCAGCCAAGACCTGGGATCGATGGATGGCTACACCTTC.

The J gene is TRBJ2-7, the V gene TRBV5-4; D is perhaps TRBD1 or TRBD2 (5 bases each). The CDR3 is 14 amino acids. Trimming stripped 4 bases from V and 4 bases from J, with 15 bases between. The germline CDR1 and CDR2 sequences are SGHNT and YYREEE (reference sequence). The CDR3 coding sequence is TGTGCCAGCAGCCGTGGGACGGGGCCTTACGAGCAGTACGTC. This encodes CASSRGTGPYEQYV.

The table lists this clonotype with a few counts. V is TRBV6-2 or TRBV6-3 and J is TRBJ1-1, with 7 bases that match TRBD1. This CDR3 is built from 15 residues. The germline V gene encodes CDR1 MNHEY and CDR2 SVGEGT. J lost 3 bases, V lost 4 bases, and 8 bases had no gene match. The CDR3 sequence: CASSSRQGWDTEAFF. CDR3 nucleotide sequence: TGTGCCAGCAGTTCCCGACAGGGATGGGACACTGAAGCTTTCTTT.

The gene calls are TRBV29-1 and TRBJ1-2; perhaps TRBD1 as D (5 bases). The V gene lost 3 bases and the J gene lost 4 bases, with 15 bases spanning the gap. CDR3 length: 14 amino acids. Germline V lookup: CDR1 SQVTM, CDR2 ANQGSEA. CDR3 nucleotide sequence: TGCAGCGTTGACCCCATGGGGGTGTCCTATGGCTACACCTTC. Protein: CSVDPMGVSYGYTF.

This chain links TRBV7-9 with TRBJ1-5; no clear D gene. This CDR3 has 15 amino acids. Germline-derived CDR1 and CDR2 are SEHNR and FQNEAQ (reference sequence). The V and J ends lost 1 base and 2 bases respectively, with 9 bases between them. The CDR3 DNA reads as TGTGCCAGCAGCTTAGAAGGAGTTGGCAATCAGCCCCAGCATTTT. Encoded protein: CASSLEGVGNQPQHF.

This clonotype turned up a few times. The chain has TRBV7-9 and TRBJ1-1; 7 bases align to TRBD1. The V gene's germline CDR1 is SEHNR and CDR2 FQNEAQ (reference sequence). The V segment lost 4 bases and the J segment 1 base; nucleotides outside the gene matches: 3. The CDR3 consists of 14 residues. The CDR3 bases are TGTGCCAGCAGCTGGGGGGACAGGAACACTGAAGCTTTCTTT. The encoded protein is CASSWGDRNTEAFF.

Many counts were recorded for this clonotype. The CDR3 sequence is CASSFRQGYEQYF. Here the CDR3 DNA reads TGTGCCAGCAGCTTTCGCCAGGGCTACGAGCAGTACTTC. The chain joins TRBV7-9 to TRBJ2-7, with a weak D call TRBD1 (5 bases). The germline V gene encodes CDR1 SEHNR and CDR2 FQNEAQ (reference sequence). Trimming took off 3 bases at V and 3 bases at J, with 9 bases between the two ends. The length of the CDR3 is 13 residues. The variable domain in full, with the rest retrieved from reference TRBV7-9 and TRBJ2-7, is DTGVSQNPRHKITKRGQNVTFRCDPISEHNRLYWYRQTLGQGPEFLTYFQNEAQLEKSRLLSDRFSAERPKGSFSTLEIQRTEQGDSAMYLCASSFRQGYEQYFGPGTRLTVT.